A selection of T cell receptor beta chains follows, all from one sample in a study of OX40 agonist ivuxolimab in advanced cancers. Profiled with immunoSEQ multiplex PCR; TCRdb holds only in-frame clones, not every one. The table shows some 54,000 clones, with around 77% occurring only once. Sequences were derived from CD4+ or CD8+ T cells sorted from blood, sampled in a trial of the OX40 agonist ivuxolimab. All receptors derive from an adult with an advanced solid tumor such as melanoma, head and neck, liver or kidney cancer. Each CDR3 is given with its conserved first and last residue. The order of the fields is J gene, D gene, V gene, clone size, CDR3 protein, CDR3 DNA. A D gene is named only where the DNA matches it firmly. Clone sizes are given selectively: once, few, many, or a class where the clone is expanded.

>TRBJ1-3|NA|TRBV9|NA
CASSANGLTSGNTIYF
TGTGCCAGCAGCGCGAATGGCCTAACCTCTGGAAACACCATATATTTT
>TRBJ1-5|TRBD1|TRBV5-5|NA
CASSFDRGLQPQHF
TGTGCCAGCAGCTTTGACAGGGGGCTTCAGCCCCAGCATTTT
>TRBJ1-2|NA|TRBV6-6|few
CAIRSYYGYTF
TGTGCCATTCGGTCGTACTATGGCTACACCTTC
>TRBJ1-2|NA|TRBV7-9|NA
CASSLVPGLNYGYTF
TGTGCCAGCAGCTTAGTACCAGGCCTTAACTATGGCTACACCTTC
>TRBJ1-4|NA|TRBV2|NA
CASSAQGATNEKLFF
TGTGCCAGCAGTGCACAGGGAGCAACTAATGAAAAACTGTTTTTT
>TRBJ1-1|NA|TRBV5-1|NA
CASSIQGRNTEAFF
TGCGCCAGCAGCATACAGGGAAGGAACACTGAAGCTTTCTTT
>TRBJ2-5|TRBD1|TRBV11-2|NA
CASTQDRSQETQYF
TGTGCCAGCACCCAGGACAGGTCGCAAGAGACCCAGTACTTC
>TRBJ2-3|NA|TRBV7-2|NA
CASVSDSLRADTQYF
TGTGCCAGCGTATCGGACAGTCTTAGGGCAGATACGCAGTATTTT
>TRBJ2-2|NA|TRBV7-9|NA
CASSLQPVPFGGELFF
TGTGCCAGCAGCTTACAACCAGTACCCTTTGGCGGGGAGCTGTTTTTT
>TRBJ2-1|NA|TRBV7-9|once
CASSLAMNEQFF
TGTGCCAGCAGCTTAGCTATGAATGAGCAGTTCTTC
>TRBJ2-1|NA|TRBV7-2|NA
CASSFQQYNEQFF
TGTGCCAGCAGCTTTCAACAGTACAATGAGCAGTTCTTC
>TRBJ1-1|TRBD1|TRBV5-6|NA
CASSSLGTGGGHTEAFF
TGTGCCAGCAGCTCCCTCGGGACAGGGGGTGGGCACACTGAAGCTTTCTTT
>TRBJ1-3|NA|TRBV14|NA
CASSQDGSGNTIYF
TGTGCCAGCAGCCAGGACGGCTCTGGAAACACCATATATTTT
>TRBJ2-7|NA|TRBV7-2|NA
CASSLGDSRYEQYF
TGTGCCAGCAGCTTAGGGGACTCGCGATACGAGCAGTACTTC
>TRBJ2-5|NA|TRBV4-1|few
CASSQGHEETQYF
TGCGCCAGCAGCCAAGGCCACGAAGAGACCCAGTACTTC
>TRBJ2-3|NA|TRBV15|NA
CATSRMSGTDTQYF
TGTGCCACCAGCAGGATGAGTGGCACAGATACGCAGTATTTT
>TRBJ2-7|TRBD1|TRBV2|NA
CASRKQGSVYEQYF
TGTGCCAGCAGGAAACAGGGGTCGGTCTACGAGCAGTACTTC
>TRBJ1-2|NA|TRBV7-9|NA
CASSSVGGPKNNYGYTF
TGTGCCAGCAGCTCAGTCGGGGGACCGAAAAATAACTATGGCTACACCTTC
>TRBJ2-1|NA|TRBV14|few
CASSQDPYNEQFF
TGTGCCAGCAGCCAAGACCCATACAATGAGCAGTTCTTC
>TRBJ2-5|NA|TRBV7-8|NA
CASSPTVRETQYF
TGTGCCAGCAGCCCGACGGTCCGGGAGACCCAGTACTTC
>TRBJ2-2|NA|TRBV2|once
CASSPQGLHRELFF
TGTGCCAGCAGCCCCCAGGGACTTCACCGGGAGCTGTTTTTT
>TRBJ2-3|NA|TRBV4-1|NA
CASSQDRWGGRSDTQYF
TGCGCCAGCAGCCAAGATCGGTGGGGGGGCAGATCAGATACGCAGTATTTT
>TRBJ1-1|NA|TRBV28|NA
CASSSTGMNTEAFF
TGTGCCAGCAGTTCCACAGGGATGAACACTGAAGCTTTCTTT
>TRBJ1-2|NA|TRBV28|NA
CASRTPTNYGYTF
TGTGCCAGCAGGACGCCTACTAACTATGGCTACACCTTC
>TRBJ2-3|NA|TRBV7-6|NA
CASSLGRNAGVPDTQYF
TGTGCCAGCAGCTTAGGACGAAACGCAGGAGTTCCAGATACGCAGTATTTT
>TRBJ2-7|TRBD1|TRBV4-3|NA
CASSHGQGYEQYF
TGCGCCAGCAGCCACGGACAGGGTTACGAGCAGTACTTC
>TRBJ1-1|NA|TRBV5-6|NA
CASSLVAGMNTEAFF
TGTGCCAGCAGCTTGGTGGCAGGAATGAACACTGAAGCTTTCTTT
>TRBJ2-1|TRBD1|TRBV12-5|NA
CASGLRQGAASGFYNEQFF
TGTGCTAGTGGCCTACGACAGGGGGCAGCTAGCGGGTTCTACAATGAGCAGTTCTTC
>TRBJ2-1|TRBD2|TRBV11-2|NA
CASSSTSGNYNEQFF
TGTGCCAGCAGCTCCACTAGCGGGAACTACAATGAGCAGTTCTTC
>TRBJ2-5|TRBD2|TRBV5-1|NA
CASSPLAGENNQETQYF
TGCGCCAGCAGCCCGTTGGCGGGAGAGAACAACCAAGAGACCCAGTACTTC
>TRBJ1-1|TRBD1|TRBV30|NA
CAWSVGTGGLDTEAFF
TGTGCCTGGAGTGTCGGGACAGGGGGCCTGGACACTGAAGCTTTCTTT
>TRBJ2-2|TRBD1|TRBV30|NA
CACSGTVNTGELFF
TGTGCCTGTTCCGGGACAGTGAACACCGGGGAGCTGTTTTTT
>TRBJ1-5|NA|TRBV27|NA
CASTTFVRGSNQPQHF
TGTGCCAGCACCACATTCGTCAGAGGTAGCAATCAGCCCCAGCATTTT
>TRBJ2-7|TRBD1|TRBV7-2|NA
CASSTDRGNEQYF
TGTGCCAGCAGCACCGACAGGGGTAACGAGCAGTACTTC
>TRBJ1-2|TRBD1|TRBV6-5|NA
CASRTGQGVYGYTF
TGTGCCAGCAGGACCGGACAGGGGGTCTATGGCTACACCTTC
>TRBJ1-1|TRBD1|TRBV5-1|NA
CASSMDRANMNTEAFF
TGCGCCAGCAGCATGGACAGGGCCAACATGAACACTGAAGCTTTCTTT
>TRBJ1-4|NA|TRBV6-5|NA
CASRAFATNEKLFF
TGTGCCAGCAGGGCGTTTGCAACTAATGAAAAACTGTTTTTT
>TRBJ1-2|TRBD1|TRBV9|once
CASSLGGQPNYGYTF
TGTGCCAGCAGCTTGGGGGGACAGCCAAACTATGGCTACACCTTC
>TRBJ2-2|NA|TRBV19|NA
CASSIAHASGELFF
TGTGCCAGTAGTATAGCTCACGCTAGCGGGGAGCTGTTTTTT
>TRBJ2-2|NA|TRBV6-5|NA
CASSYYVRSNTGELFF
TGTGCCAGCAGTTACTATGTCAGGTCGAACACCGGGGAGCTGTTTTTT
>TRBJ2-2|NA|TRBV27|NA
CASSSSGAGTGELFF
TGTGCCAGCAGTTCTTCCGGGGCCGGCACCGGGGAGCTGTTTTTT
>TRBJ1-2|TRBD1|TRBV2|NA
CASSLPFGTGGGGYTF
TGTGCCAGCAGCCTCCCCTTTGGGACAGGGGGTGGCGGCTACACCTTC
>TRBJ2-2|NA|TRBV28|NA
CASNRLAGELFF
TGTGCCAGCAATCGACTGGCCGGGGAGCTGTTTTTT
>TRBJ1-1|NA|TRBV19|NA
CASSSNPGTGARGTEAFF
TGTGCCAGTAGTTCGAACCCCGGGACTGGGGCGCGGGGCACTGAAGCTTTCTTT
>TRBJ2-7|TRBD1|TRBV2|NA
CASSAGTGFYEQYF
TGTGCCAGCAGTGCCGGGACAGGCTTTTACGAGCAGTACTTC
>TRBJ1-1|NA|TRBV19|many
CASSHLGTEAFF
TGTGCCAGTAGCCACTTGGGGACTGAAGCTTTCTTT
>TRBJ2-7|NA|TRBV7-9|NA
CASSPLGGYEQYF
TGTGCCAGCAGCCCATTGGGGGGCTACGAGCAGTACTTC
>TRBJ1-2|NA|TRBV15|NA
CATSPTGSYGYTF
TGTGCCACCAGTCCAACAGGGTCCTATGGCTACACCTTC
>TRBJ1-4|TRBD1|TRBV27|NA
CASSLWGQSNEKLFF
TGTGCCAGCAGTTTATGGGGACAGTCTAATGAAAAACTGTTTTTT
>TRBJ2-7|NA|TRBV4-1|NA
CASSRNVDIYEQYF
TGCGCCAGCAGCCGTAATGTGGACATCTACGAGCAGTACTTC
>TRBJ2-6|NA|TRBV19|NA
CASSSEWPGANVLTF
TGTGCCAGTAGCTCGGAGTGGCCCGGGGCCAACGTCCTGACTTTC
>TRBJ2-3|NA|TRBV11-2|NA
CASSSRAPQYF
TGTGCCAGCAGCTCCAGGGCCCCGCAGTATTTT
>TRBJ1-4|NA|TRBV28|once
CAAQGGAGEKLFF
TGTGCCGCACAGGGAGGGGCGGGGGAAAAACTGTTTTTT
>TRBJ2-6|NA|TRBV28|many
CASGAGANVLTF
TGTGCCAGCGGGGCCGGGGCCAACGTCCTGACTTTC